Sequencing of this T cell receptor beta chain was carried out in a study of blood T cell repertoires in COVID-19. Study details: Italy, Spain and the United States were the sources of the convalescent and acute COVID-19 samples. PBMCs, B-cell-depleted T cells, or T cells were the source of the cDNA or gDNA that made up the material.

In this sample, this clone turned up once. Original handling: Estimation of nucleated cell counts was performed using reference gene primer amplification. Clones were sequenced by immunoSEQ multiplex PCR, and TCRdb holds only the in-frame ones, with some missing. That table gives V, J and clone size, and the DNA gave D and trimming. This table has 150,000 to 200,000 clones, 70% to 85% appearing once. Germline CDR1 is SGDLS and CDR2 is YYNGEE. The ends were cut back, 0 bases at V and 6 bases at J, with 15 bases in the middle. This CDR3 contains 16 residues. The sequenced sample was peripheral blood. The J gene is TRBJ2-2, the V gene TRBV9; perhaps TRBD2 as D (5 bases). The source is a human donor in a cohort sampled during active COVID-19. The CDR3 loop is CASSVGVGGVSGELFF. CDR3 nucleotide sequence: TGTGCCAGCAGCGTAGGAGTAGGAGGTGTCTCCGGGGAGCTGTTTTTT.